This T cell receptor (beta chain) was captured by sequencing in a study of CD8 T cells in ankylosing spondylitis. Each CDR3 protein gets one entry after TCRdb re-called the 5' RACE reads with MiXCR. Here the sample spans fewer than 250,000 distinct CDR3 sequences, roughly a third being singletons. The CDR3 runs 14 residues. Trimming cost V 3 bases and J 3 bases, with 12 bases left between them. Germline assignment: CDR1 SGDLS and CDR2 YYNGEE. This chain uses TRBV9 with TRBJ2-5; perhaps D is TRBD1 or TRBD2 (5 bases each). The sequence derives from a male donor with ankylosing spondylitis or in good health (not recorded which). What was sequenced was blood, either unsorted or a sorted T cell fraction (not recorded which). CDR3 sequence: CASSEGTLKETQYF. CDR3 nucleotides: TGTGCCAGCAGCGAGGGGACCCTAAAAGAGACCCAGTACTTC.